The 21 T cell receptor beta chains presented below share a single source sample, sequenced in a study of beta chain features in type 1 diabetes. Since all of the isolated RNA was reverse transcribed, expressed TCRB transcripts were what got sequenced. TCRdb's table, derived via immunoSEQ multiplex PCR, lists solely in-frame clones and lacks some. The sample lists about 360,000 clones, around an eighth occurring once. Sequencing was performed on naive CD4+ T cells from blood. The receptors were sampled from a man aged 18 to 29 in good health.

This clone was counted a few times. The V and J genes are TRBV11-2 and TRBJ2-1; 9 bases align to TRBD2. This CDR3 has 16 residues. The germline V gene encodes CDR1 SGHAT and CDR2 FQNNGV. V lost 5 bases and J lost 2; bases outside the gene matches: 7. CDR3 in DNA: TGTGCCAGCAGCCTCCGTTGGACTAGCGCCTACAATGAGCAGTTCTTC. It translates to CASSLRWTSAYNEQFF.

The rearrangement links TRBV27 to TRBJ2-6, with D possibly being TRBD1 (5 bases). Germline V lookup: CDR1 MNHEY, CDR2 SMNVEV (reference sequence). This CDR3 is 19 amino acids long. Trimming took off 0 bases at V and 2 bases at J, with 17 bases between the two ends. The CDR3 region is CASSLSPTRSRAGANVLTF. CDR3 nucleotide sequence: TGTGCCAGCAGTTTATCCCCAACTCGCAGCAGGGCTGGGGCCAACGTCCTGACTTTC.

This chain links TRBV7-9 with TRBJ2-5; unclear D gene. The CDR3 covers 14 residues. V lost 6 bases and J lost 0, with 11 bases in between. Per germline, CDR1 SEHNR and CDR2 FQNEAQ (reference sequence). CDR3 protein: CASSLRSNQETQYF. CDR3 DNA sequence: TGTGCCAGCAGTTTGCGGTCTAACCAAGAGACCCAGTACTTC.

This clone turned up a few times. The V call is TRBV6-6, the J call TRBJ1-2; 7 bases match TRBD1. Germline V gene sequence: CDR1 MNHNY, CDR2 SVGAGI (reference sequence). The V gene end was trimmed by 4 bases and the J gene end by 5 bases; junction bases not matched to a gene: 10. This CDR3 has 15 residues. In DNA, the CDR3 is TGTGCCAGCAGTTTGTACCCCGGGACAGCGTATGGCTACACCTTC. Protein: CASSLYPGTAYGYTF.

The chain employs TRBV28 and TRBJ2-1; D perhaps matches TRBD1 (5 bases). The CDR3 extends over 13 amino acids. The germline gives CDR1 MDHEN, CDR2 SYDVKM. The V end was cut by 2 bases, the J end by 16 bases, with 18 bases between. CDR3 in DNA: TGTGCCAGCAGTTTAGGGGCACCTCCGGACACCTTCTTC. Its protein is CASSLGAPPDTFF.

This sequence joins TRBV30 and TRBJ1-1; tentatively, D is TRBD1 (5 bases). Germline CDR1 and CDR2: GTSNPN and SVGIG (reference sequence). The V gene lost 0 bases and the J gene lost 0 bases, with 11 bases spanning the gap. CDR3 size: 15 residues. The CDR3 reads CAWSVNAGMNTEAFF. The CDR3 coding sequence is TGTGCCTGGAGTGTTAATGCAGGGATGAACACTGAAGCTTTCTTT.

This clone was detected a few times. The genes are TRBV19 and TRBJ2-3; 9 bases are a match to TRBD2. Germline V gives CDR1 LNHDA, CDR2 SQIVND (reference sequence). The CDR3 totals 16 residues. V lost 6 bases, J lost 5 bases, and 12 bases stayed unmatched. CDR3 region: CASRQVSGGGRDTQYF. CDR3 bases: TGTGCCAGTAGACAAGTTAGCGGGGGAGGACGAGATACGCAGTATTTT.

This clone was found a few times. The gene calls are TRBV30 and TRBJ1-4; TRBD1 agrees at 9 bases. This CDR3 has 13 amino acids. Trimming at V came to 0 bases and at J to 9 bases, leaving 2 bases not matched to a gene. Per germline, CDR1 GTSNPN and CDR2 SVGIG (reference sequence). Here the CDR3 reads CAWSVGQGQKLFF. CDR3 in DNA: TGTGCCTGGAGTGTAGGACAGGGGCAAAAACTGTTTTTT.

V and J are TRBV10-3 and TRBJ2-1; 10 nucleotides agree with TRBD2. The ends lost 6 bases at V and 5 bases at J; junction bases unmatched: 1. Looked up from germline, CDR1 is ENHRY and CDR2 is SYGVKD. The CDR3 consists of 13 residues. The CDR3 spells CAIRGLADNEQFF. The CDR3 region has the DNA TGTGCCATCAGAGGACTAGCGGACAATGAGCAGTTCTTC.

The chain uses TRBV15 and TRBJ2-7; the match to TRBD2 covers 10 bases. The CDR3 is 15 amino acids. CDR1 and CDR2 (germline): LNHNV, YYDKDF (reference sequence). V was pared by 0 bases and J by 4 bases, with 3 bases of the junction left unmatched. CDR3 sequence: CATSREDSGGYEQYF. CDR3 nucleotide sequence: TGTGCCACCAGCAGAGAGGATAGCGGGGGGTACGAGCAGTACTTC.

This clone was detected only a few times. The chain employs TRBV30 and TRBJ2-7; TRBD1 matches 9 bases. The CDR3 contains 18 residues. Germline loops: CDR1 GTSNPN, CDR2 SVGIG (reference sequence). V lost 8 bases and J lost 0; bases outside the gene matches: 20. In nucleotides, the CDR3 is TGTGCCAGGAAAGAACAGGGGGCTCTCCGTTGGAGCTCCTACGAGCAGTACTTC. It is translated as CARKEQGALRWSSYEQYF.

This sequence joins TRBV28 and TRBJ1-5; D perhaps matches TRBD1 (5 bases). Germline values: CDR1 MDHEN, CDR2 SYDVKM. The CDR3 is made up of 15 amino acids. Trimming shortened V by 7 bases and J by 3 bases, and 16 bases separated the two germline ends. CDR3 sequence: CASKIGQGYNQPQHF. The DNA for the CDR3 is TGTGCCAGCAAAATAGGGCAGGGTTACAATCAGCCCCAGCATTTT.

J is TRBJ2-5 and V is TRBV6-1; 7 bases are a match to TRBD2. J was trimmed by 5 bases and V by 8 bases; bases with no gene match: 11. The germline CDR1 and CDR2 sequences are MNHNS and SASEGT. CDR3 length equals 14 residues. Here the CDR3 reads CASGPLWGGETQYF. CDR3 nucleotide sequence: TGTGCCAGCGGACCTCTATGGGGAGGGGAGACCCAGTACTTC.

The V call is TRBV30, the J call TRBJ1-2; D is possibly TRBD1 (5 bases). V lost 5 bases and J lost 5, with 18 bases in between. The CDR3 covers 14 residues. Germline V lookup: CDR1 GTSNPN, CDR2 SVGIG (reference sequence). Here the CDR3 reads CAWANGGGVYGYTF. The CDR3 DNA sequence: TGTGCCTGGGCGAATGGGGGGGGAGTTTATGGCTACACCTTC.

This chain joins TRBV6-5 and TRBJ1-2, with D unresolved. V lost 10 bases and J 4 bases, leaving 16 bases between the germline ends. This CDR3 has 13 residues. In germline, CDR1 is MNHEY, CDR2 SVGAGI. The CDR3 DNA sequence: TGTGCCACCCTCAAATCATCGGGCTATGGCTACACCTTC. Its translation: CATLKSSGYGYTF.

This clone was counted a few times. The CDR3 protein is CASSLDATNTGELFF. CDR3 coding DNA: TGTGCCAGCAGCTTGGATGCGACGAACACCGGGGAGCTGTTTTTT. The J gene is TRBJ2-2, the V gene TRBV5-4; D is uncertain. This CDR3 has 15 residues. Germline loops: CDR1 SGHNT, CDR2 YYREEE (reference sequence). V dropped 0 bases and J dropped 0 bases, with 6 bases sitting between them.

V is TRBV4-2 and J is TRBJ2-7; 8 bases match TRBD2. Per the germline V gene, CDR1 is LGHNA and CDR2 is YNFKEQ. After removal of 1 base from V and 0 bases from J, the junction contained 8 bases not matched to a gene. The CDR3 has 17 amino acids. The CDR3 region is CASSQVGGAGDSYEQYF. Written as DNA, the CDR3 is TGTGCCAGCAGCCAAGTGGGTGGAGCGGGGGACTCCTACGAGCAGTACTTC.

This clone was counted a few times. The CDR3 nucleotides read TGCGCCAGCAGCTCAGAACCGGGACACCTGGACCCTGAAGCTTTCTTT. Amino acid sequence: CASSSEPGHLDPEAFF. The V gene is TRBV5-1, the J gene TRBJ1-1, with a weak D call TRBD1 (6 bases). This CDR3 region has 16 residues. Germline CDR1 is SGHRS and CDR2 is YFSETQ. Trimming pared 3 bases from V and 6 bases from J, leaving 21 bases between.

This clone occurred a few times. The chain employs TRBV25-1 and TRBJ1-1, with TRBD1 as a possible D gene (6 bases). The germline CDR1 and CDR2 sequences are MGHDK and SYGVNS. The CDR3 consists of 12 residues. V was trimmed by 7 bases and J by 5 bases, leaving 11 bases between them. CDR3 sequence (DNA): TGTGCCAGCACAGGGGAAACTACTGAAGCTTTCTTT. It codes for CASTGETTEAFF.

This CDR3 is CSVEGGSGYNEQFF. The DNA for the CDR3 is TGCAGCGTTGAGGGGGGGTCTGGGTACAATGAGCAGTTCTTC. The chain combines TRBV29-1 with TRBJ2-1, with TRBD2 identical over 7 bases. Trimming cost V 3 bases and J 4 bases; bases outside gene matches: 6. Germline CDR1 reads SQVTM; CDR2 reads ANQGSEA. The CDR3 contains 14 residues.

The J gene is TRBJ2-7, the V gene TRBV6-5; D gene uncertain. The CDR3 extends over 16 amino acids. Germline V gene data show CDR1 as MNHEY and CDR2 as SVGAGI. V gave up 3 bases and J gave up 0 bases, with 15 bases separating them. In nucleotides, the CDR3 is TGTGCCAGCAGTTATTTGGCCAAACCGGGCTCCTACGAGCAGTACTTC. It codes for CASSYLAKPGSYEQYF.